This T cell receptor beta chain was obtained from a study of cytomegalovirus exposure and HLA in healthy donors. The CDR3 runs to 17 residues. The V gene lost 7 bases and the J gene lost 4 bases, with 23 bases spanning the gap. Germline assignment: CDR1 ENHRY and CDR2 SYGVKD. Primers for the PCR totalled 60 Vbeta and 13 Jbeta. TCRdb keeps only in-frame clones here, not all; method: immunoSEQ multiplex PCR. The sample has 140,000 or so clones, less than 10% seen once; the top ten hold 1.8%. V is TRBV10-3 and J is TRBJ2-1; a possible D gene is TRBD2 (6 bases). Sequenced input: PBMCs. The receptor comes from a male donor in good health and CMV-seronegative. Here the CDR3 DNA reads TGTGCCATCAACACCTCCCCGGGACTTTCCGATTACAATGAGCAGTTCTTC. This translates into CAINTSPGLSDYNEQFF.